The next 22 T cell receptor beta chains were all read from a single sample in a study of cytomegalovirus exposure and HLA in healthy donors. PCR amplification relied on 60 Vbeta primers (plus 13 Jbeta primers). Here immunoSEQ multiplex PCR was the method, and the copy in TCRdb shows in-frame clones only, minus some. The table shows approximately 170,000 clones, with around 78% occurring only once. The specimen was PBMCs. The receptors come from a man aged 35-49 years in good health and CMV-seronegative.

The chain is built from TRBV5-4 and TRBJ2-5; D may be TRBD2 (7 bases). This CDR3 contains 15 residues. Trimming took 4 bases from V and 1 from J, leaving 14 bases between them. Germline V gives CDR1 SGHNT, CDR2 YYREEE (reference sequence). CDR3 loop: CASSTRGGPQETQYF. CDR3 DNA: TGTGCCAGCAGCACTCGCGGGGGCCCCCAAGAGACCCAGTACTTC.

In nucleotides, the CDR3 is TGCGCCAGCAGCTTGACCGCGGGAGACGGCCACGAGCAGTACTTC. Its translation is CASSLTAGDGHEQYF. The chain links TRBV5-1 to TRBJ2-7; TRBD2 agrees at 7 bases. CDR3 length: 15 amino acids. CDR1 SGHRS and CDR2 YFSETQ come from the germline V gene. The V gene end was trimmed by 1 base and the J gene end by 5 bases; junction bases not matched to a gene: 9.

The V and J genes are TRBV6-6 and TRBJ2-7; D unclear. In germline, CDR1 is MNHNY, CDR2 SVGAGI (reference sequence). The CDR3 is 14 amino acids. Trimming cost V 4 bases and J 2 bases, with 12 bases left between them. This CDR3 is CASSSPTSTYEQYF. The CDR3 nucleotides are TGTGCCAGCAGTTCCCCGACATCCACCTACGAGCAGTACTTC.

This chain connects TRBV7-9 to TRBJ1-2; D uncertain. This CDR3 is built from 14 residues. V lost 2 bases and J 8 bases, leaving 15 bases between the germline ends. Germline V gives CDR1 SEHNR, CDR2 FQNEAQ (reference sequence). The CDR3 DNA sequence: TGTGCCAGCAGCTTACAGGATAAGGTCAGGGGCTACACCTTC. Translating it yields CASSLQDKVRGYTF.

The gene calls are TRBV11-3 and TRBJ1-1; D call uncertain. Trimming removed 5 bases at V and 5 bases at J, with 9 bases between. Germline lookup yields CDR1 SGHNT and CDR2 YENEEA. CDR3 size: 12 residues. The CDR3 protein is CASSAGVTEAFF. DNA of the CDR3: TGTGCCAGCAGCGCCGGGGTGACTGAAGCTTTCTTT.

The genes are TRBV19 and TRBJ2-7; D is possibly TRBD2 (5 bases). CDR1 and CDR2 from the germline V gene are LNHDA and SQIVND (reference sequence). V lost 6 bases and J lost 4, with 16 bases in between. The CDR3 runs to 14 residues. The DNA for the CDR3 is TGTGCCAGTAGGAAAGGACTCTTAGAATACGAGCAGTACGTC. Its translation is CASRKGLLEYEQYV.

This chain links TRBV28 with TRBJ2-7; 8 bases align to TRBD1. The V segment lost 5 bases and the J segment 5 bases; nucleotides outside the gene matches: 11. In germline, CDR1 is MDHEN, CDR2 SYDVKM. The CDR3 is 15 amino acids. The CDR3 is CASSEPGQGGHEQYF. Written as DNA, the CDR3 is TGTGCCAGCAGTGAGCCCGGACAGGGAGGCCACGAGCAGTACTTC.

CDR3 amino acids: CASSRPRGSTQYF. The DNA for the CDR3 is TGTGCCAGCAGTCGCCCACGGGGGTCGACCCAGTACTTC. The chain couples TRBV6-5 to TRBJ2-5, with TRBD2 as a possible D gene (6 bases). CDR1 MNHEY and CDR2 SVGAGI come from the germline V gene. This CDR3 is 13 amino acids long. The V end was cut by 5 bases, the J end by 7 bases, with 14 bases between.

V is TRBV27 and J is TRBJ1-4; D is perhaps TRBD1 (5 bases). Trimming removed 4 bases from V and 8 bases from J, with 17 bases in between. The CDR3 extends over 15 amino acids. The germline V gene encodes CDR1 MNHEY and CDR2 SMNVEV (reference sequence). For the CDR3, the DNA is TGTGCCAGCAGTTCCCCCGGGACGGCGGGAGAAAAACTGTTTTTT. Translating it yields CASSSPGTAGEKLFF. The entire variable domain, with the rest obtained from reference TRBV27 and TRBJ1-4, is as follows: EAQVTQNPRYLITVTGKKLTVTCSQNMNHEYMSWYRQDPGLGLRQIYYSMNVEVTDKGDVPEGYKVSRKEKRNFPLILESPSPNQTSLYFCASSSPGTAGEKLFFGSGTQLSVL.

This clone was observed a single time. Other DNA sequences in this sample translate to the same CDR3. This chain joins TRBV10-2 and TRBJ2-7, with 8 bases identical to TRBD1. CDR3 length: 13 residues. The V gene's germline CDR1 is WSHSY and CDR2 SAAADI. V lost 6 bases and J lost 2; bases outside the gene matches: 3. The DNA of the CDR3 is TGCGCCAGCAGGGACAGGGCAGCCTACGAGCAGTACGTC. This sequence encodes CASRDRAAYEQYV.

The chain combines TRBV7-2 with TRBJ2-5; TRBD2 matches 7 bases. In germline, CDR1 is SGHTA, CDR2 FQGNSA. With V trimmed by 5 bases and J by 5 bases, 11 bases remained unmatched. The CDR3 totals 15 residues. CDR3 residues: CASSVKSGKIETQYF. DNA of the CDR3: TGTGCCAGCAGCGTCAAGAGCGGGAAGATCGAGACCCAGTACTTC.

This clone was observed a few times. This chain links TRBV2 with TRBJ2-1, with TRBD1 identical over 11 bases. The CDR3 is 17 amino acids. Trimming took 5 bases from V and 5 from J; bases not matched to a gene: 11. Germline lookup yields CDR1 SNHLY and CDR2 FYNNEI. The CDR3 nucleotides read TGTGCCAGCAGTTTCAACCCGGACAGGGGGCTCAACAATGAGCAGTTCTTC. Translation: CASSFNPDRGLNNEQFF.

CDR3 region: CASSLAGQGAREQYF. In DNA, the CDR3 is TGCGCCAGCAGCTTGGCCGGGCAGGGGGCAAGAGAGCAGTACTTC. The gene calls are TRBV5-1 and TRBJ2-7; 8 nucleotides match TRBD1. The V and J ends lost 0 bases and 7 bases, in that order; junction bases with no gene match: 9. The CDR3 totals 15 residues. The germline V gene has CDR1 SGHRS and CDR2 YFSETQ.

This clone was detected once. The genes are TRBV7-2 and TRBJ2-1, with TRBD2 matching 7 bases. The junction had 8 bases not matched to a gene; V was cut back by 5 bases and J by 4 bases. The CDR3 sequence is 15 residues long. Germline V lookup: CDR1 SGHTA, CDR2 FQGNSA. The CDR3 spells CASSRGRDVYNEQFF. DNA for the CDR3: TGTGCCAGCAGCCGGGGGAGGGATGTATACAATGAGCAGTTCTTC. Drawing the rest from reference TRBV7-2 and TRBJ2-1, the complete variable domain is GAGVSQSPSNKVTEKGKDVELRCDPISGHTALYWYRQSLGQGLEFLIYFQGNSAPDKSGLPSDRFSAERTGGSVSTLTIQRTQQEDSAVYLCASSRGRDVYNEQFFGPGTRLTVL.

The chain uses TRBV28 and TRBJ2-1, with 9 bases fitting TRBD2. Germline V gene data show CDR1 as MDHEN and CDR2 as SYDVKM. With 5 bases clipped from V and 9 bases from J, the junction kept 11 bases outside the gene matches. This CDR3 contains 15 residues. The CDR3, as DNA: TGTGCCAGCAGTCCCCAGGGACTAGCAAGAGGTGAGCAGTTCTTC. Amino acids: CASSPQGLARGEQFF.

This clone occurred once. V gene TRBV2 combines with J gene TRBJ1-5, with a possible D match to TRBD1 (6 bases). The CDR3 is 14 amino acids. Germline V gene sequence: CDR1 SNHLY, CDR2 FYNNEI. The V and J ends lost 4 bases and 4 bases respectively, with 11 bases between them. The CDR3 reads CASSVGQSNQPQHF. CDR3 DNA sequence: TGTGCCAGCAGTGTTGGACAGTCGAATCAGCCCCAGCATTTT.

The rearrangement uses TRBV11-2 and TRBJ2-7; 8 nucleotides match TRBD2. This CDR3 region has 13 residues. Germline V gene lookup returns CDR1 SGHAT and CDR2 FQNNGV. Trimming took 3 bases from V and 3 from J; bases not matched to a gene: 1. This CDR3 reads CASSFSGIYEQYV. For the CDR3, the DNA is TGTGCCAGCAGCTTTAGCGGGATCTACGAGCAGTACGTC.

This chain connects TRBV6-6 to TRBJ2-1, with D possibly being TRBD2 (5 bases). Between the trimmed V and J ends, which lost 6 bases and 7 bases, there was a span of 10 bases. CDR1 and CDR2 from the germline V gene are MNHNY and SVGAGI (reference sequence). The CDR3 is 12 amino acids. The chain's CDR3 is CASSQSGNEQFF. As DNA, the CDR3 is TGTGCCAGCAGCCAATCGGGGAATGAGCAGTTCTTC.

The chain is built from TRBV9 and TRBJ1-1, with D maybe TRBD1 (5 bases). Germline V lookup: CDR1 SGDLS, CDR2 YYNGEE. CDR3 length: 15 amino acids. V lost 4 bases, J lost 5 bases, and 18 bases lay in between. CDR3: CASSIPPQGGTEAFF. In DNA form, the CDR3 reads TGTGCCAGCAGCATACCGCCCCAGGGCGGAACTGAAGCTTTCTTT.

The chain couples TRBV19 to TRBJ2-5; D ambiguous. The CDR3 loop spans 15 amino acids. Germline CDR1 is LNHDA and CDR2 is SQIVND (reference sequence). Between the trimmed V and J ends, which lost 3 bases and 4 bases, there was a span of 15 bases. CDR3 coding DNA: TGTGCCAGTAGTATTTCAGGTAACCCGAGAGAGACCCAGTACTTC. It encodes CASSISGNPRETQYF.

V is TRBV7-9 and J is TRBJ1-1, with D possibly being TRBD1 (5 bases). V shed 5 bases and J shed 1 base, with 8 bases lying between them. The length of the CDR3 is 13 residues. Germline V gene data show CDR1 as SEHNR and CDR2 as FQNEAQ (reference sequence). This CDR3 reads CASSITGNTEAFF. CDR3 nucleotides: TGTGCCAGCAGCATTACAGGGAACACTGAAGCTTTCTTT.

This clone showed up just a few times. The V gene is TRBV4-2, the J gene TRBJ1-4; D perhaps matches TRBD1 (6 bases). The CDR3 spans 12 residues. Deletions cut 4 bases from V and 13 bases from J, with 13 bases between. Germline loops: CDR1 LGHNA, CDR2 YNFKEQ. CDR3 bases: TGTGCCAGCAGCCGAAACAGGGTTTCACTGTTTTTT. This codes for CASSRNRVSLFF.